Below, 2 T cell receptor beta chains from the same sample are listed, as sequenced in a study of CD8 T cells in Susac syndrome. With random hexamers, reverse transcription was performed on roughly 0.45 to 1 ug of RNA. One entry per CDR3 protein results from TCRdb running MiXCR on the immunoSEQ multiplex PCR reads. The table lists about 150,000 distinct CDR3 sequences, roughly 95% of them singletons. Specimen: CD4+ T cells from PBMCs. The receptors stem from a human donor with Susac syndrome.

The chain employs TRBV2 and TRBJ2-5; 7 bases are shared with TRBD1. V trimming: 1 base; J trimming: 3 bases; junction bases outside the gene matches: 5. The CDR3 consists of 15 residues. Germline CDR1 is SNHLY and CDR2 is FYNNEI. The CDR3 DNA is TGTGCCAGCAGTGAAGGAGGGACAGCCAAAGAGACCCAGTACTTC. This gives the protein CASSEGGTAKETQYF.

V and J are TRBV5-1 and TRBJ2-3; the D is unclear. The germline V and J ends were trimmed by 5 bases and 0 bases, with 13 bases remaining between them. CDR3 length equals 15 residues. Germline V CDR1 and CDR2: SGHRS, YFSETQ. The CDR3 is CASSPRRLSTDTQYF. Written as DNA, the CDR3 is TGCGCCAGCAGTCCACGCAGGCTCAGCACAGATACGCAGTATTTT.